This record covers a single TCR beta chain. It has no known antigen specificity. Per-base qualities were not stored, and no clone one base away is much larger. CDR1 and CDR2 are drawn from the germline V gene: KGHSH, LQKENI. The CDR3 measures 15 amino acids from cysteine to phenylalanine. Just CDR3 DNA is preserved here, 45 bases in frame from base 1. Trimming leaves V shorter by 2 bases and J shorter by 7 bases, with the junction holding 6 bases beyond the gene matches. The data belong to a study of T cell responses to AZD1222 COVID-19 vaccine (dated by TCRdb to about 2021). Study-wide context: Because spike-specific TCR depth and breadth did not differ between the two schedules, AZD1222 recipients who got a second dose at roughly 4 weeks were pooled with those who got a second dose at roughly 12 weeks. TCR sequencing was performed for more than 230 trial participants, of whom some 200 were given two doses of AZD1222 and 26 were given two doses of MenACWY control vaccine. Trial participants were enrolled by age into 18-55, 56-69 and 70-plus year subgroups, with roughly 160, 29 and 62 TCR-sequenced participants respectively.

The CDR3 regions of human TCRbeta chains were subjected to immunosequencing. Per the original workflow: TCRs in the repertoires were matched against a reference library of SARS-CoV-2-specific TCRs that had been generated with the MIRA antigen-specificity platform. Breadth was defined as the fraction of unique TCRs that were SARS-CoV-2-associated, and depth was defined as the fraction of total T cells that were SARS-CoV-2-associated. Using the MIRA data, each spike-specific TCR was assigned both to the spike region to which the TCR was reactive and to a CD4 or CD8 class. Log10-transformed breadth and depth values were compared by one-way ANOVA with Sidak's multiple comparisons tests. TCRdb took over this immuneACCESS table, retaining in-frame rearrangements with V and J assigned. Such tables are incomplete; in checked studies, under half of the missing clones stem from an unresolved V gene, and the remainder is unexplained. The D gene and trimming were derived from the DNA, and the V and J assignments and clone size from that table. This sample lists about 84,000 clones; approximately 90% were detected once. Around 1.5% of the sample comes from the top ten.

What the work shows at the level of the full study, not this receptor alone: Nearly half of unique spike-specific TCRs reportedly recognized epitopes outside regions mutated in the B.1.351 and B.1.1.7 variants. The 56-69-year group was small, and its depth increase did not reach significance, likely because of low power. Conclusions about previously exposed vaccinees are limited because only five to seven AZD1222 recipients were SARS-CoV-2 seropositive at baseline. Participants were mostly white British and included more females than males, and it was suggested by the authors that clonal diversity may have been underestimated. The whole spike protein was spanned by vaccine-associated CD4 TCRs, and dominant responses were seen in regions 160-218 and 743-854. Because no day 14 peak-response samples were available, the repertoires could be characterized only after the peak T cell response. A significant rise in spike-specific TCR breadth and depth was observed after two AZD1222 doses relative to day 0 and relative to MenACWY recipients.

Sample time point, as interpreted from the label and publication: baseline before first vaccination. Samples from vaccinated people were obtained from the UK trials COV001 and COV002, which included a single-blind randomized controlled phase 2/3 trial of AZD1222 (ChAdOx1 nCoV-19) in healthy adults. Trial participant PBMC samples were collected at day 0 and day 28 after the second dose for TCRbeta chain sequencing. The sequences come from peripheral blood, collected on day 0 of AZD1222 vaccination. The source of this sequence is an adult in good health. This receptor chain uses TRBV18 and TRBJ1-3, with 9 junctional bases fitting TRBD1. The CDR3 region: CASSPLDRGANTIYF. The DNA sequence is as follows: TGTGCCAGCTCACCATTGGACAGGGGAGCGAACACCATATATTTT.